The next 20 T cell receptor beta chains were all read from a single sample in a study of cytomegalovirus exposure and HLA in healthy donors. This PCR relied on a set of 60 Vbeta primers and 13 Jbeta primers. This table comes from immunoSEQ multiplex PCR, and its TCRdb copy is limited to in-frame clones, with some not included. Here the sample spans 150,000 to 200,000 clones, over 70% being singletons. Sequenced: PBMCs. These receptors all come from a woman aged 50 to 65 in good health and CMV-seropositive.

J is TRBJ2-1 and V is TRBV6-5, with D perhaps TRBD2 (5 bases). Germline CDR1 MNHEY, CDR2 SVGAGI. V gave up 6 bases and J gave up 1 base, with 13 bases separating them. This CDR3 has 15 amino acids. CDR3 in amino acids: CASSLSGESYNEQFF. The CDR3 DNA reads TGTGCCAGCAGCCTATCCGGGGAATCCTACAATGAGCAGTTCTTC.

V and J are TRBV7-3 and TRBJ2-7; no clear D. The CDR3 spans 14 residues. Trimming shortened V by 1 base and J by 5 bases, and 12 bases separated the two germline ends. Germline assignment: CDR1 SGHTA and CDR2 FQGTGA. The CDR3 loop is CASSLSARSDEQYF. For the CDR3, the DNA is TGTGCCAGCAGCTTAAGCGCCAGGTCCGACGAGCAGTACTTC.

This clone was observed once. V gene TRBV14 combines with J gene TRBJ1-1; maybe TRBD1 (6 bases). In germline, CDR1 is SGHDN, CDR2 FVKESK. There are 14 residues in the CDR3. V was shortened by 4 bases and J by 6 bases, with 15 bases between the two germline ends. The CDR3 DNA follows: TGTGCCAGCAGCCGCATGGGGGGGGCGGCTGAAGCTTTCTTT. It codes for CASSRMGGAAEAFF.

The V gene is TRBV5-1, the J gene TRBJ2-2; D might be TRBD1 (6 bases). This CDR3 is built from 14 residues. Trimming stripped 0 bases from V and 5 bases from J, with 8 bases between. Germline CDR1 SGHRS, CDR2 YFSETQ. The CDR3 DNA follows: TGCGCCAGCAGCTTGGCCCAGGGGACCGGGGAGCTGTTTTTT. Its protein is CASSLAQGTGELFF.

Here the CDR3 DNA reads TGCGCCAGCAGCCAAGATCGAGCAGCTTTCTTT. This gives the protein CASSQDRAAFF. The chain combines TRBV4-1 with TRBJ1-1, with unresolved D. The V gene lost 0 bases and the J gene lost 10 bases, with 6 bases spanning the gap. The CDR3 extends over 11 amino acids. Germline CDR1 and CDR2: MGHRA and YSYEKL.

The chain joins TRBV10-3 to TRBJ2-7, with D possibly matching TRBD1 (6 bases). The V end was cut by 6 bases, the J end by 4 bases, with 7 bases between. In germline, CDR1 is ENHRY, CDR2 SYGVKD. There are 11 residues in the CDR3. CDR3 amino acids: CAIRQGYEQYF. In DNA form, the CDR3 reads TGTGCCATCAGACAGGGATACGAGCAGTACTTC.

Only one count was recorded for this clone. The V and J genes are TRBV4-2 and TRBJ2-5; the match to TRBD2 covers 12 bases. V was pared by 2 bases and J by 5 bases, with 9 bases of the junction left unmatched. This CDR3 has 17 amino acids. Germline V gene lookup returns CDR1 LGHNA and CDR2 YNFKEQ. As DNA, the CDR3 is TGTGCCAGCAGCCAACATCTAGCGGGGGGGCGAGGGGAGACCCAGTACTTC. Amino acids: CASSQHLAGGRGETQYF.

The gene calls are TRBV7-9 and TRBJ1-1, with D perhaps matching TRBD1 (6 bases). V was pared by 5 bases and J by 8 bases, with 12 bases between. The germline gives CDR1 SEHNR, CDR2 FQNEAQ (reference sequence). This CDR3 is built from 12 residues. The CDR3 region is CASSKQGTEAFF. CDR3 bases: TGTGCCAGCAGCAAACAGGGAACCGAAGCTTTCTTT.

This chain links TRBV29-1 with TRBJ1-5; 8 bases align to TRBD1. Per germline, CDR1 SQVTM and CDR2 ANQGSEA. The CDR3 length is 16 residues. With V trimmed by 5 bases and J by 0 bases, 9 bases remained unmatched. CDR3: CSVLTGEGGSNQPQHF. The CDR3 nucleotides are TGCAGCGTTTTGACAGGGGAAGGGGGTAGCAATCAGCCCCAGCATTTT.

This clone was counted a single time. The V gene is TRBV6-6, the J gene TRBJ1-2, with D possibly TRBD1 on 5 matching bases. From germline, CDR1 is MNHNY and CDR2 SVGAGI (reference sequence). Trimming removed 6 bases from V and 8 bases from J, with 13 bases in between. The CDR3 runs to 12 residues. CDR3 loop: CASRSTGGGYTF. As DNA, the CDR3 is TGTGCCAGCAGGTCCACAGGCGGAGGCTACACCTTC.

The chain recombines TRBV29-1 with TRBJ2-3; 9 positions agree with TRBD2. Germline CDR1 and CDR2: SQVTM and ANQGSEA. This CDR3 spans 16 amino acids. Trimming took 4 bases from V and 4 from J; bases not matched to a gene: 12. CDR3 sequence: CSVASGSGGPSDTQYF. The CDR3 DNA follows: TGCAGCGTTGCCTCGGGAAGCGGGGGGCCTTCAGATACGCAGTATTTT.

The J gene is TRBJ1-2, the V gene TRBV7-9, with 10 positions matching TRBD1. The ends lost 5 bases at V and 2 bases at J; junction bases unmatched: 2. Germline V gene lookup returns CDR1 SEHNR and CDR2 FQNEAQ (reference sequence). The CDR3 has 14 amino acids. The DNA for the CDR3 is TGTGCCAGCAGCCAGGGACAGGGGAACTATGGCTACACCTTC. The encoded protein is CASSQGQGNYGYTF.

The genes are TRBV13 and TRBJ2-3; 8 positions agree with TRBD2. CDR3 length: 14 residues. The V segment lost 4 bases and the J segment 5 bases; nucleotides outside the gene matches: 5. From germline, CDR1 is PRHDT and CDR2 FYEKMQ (reference sequence). CDR3 residues: CASSSGLAGDTQYF. CDR3 DNA: TGTGCCAGCAGCTCCGGACTAGCAGGAGATACGCAGTATTTT.

The chain carries TRBV7-8 and TRBJ1-1; D gene unclear. The ends were cut back, 1 base at V and 4 bases at J, with 4 bases in the middle. The V gene's germline CDR1 is SGHVS and CDR2 FQNEAQ. The CDR3 consists of 12 residues. The CDR3 DNA reads as TGTGCCAGCAGCTTAGGGCCCACTGAAGCTTTCTTT. This gives the protein CASSLGPTEAFF.

The chain couples TRBV6-1 to TRBJ2-7, with a tentative D call TRBD2 (5 bases). Looked up from germline, CDR1 is MNHNS and CDR2 is SASEGT. The length of the CDR3 is 12 residues. V was shortened by 6 bases and J by 3 bases, with 9 bases between the two germline ends. The CDR3, as DNA: TGTGCCAGCAGCGGGGTCGGCTACGAGCAGTACTTC. Residues: CASSGVGYEQYF.

This chain uses TRBV29-1 with TRBJ1-1; 7 nucleotides match TRBD1. V shed 7 bases, J shed 2 bases, and the junction held 7 bases outside the gene matches. The CDR3 length is 13 residues. CDR1 is SQVTM and CDR2 is ANQGSEA in the germline V gene. This CDR3 is CSAYRGGNTEAFF. The CDR3 DNA sequence: TGCAGCGCCTACAGGGGTGGAAACACTGAAGCTTTCTTT.

A note on this clone: One end of the junction is discordant with germline, which a read error may explain. The chain's CDR3 is CSSSSHDRGGFNSPLHF. As DNA, the CDR3 is TGTTCCAGCAGCTCTCATGACAGGGGAGGTTTCAATTCACCCCTCCACTTT. This chain joins TRBV7-9 and TRBJ1-6, with 8 bases that match TRBD1. This CDR3 is built from 17 residues. Germline CDR1 and CDR2: SEHNR and FQNEAQ (reference sequence).

The chain employs TRBV28 and TRBJ1-6, with D unclear. This CDR3 contains 15 residues. Looked up from germline, CDR1 is MDHEN and CDR2 is SYDVKM. Trimming removed 7 bases at V and 0 bases at J, with 10 bases between. Here the CDR3 DNA reads TGTGCCAGCACTCAACAGAGCTCCTATAATTCACCCCTCCACTTT. Amino acid sequence: CASTQQSSYNSPLHF.

The chain recombines TRBV6-5 with TRBJ2-7, with 8 positions matching TRBD1. The CDR3 runs to 14 residues. Trimming at V came to 7 bases and at J to 0 bases, leaving 5 bases not matched to a gene. Germline V gives CDR1 MNHEY, CDR2 SVGAGI. The CDR3 nucleotides read TGTGCCAGCACCAGGACAGGGTACTCCTACGAGCAGTACTTC. The encoded protein is CASTRTGYSYEQYF.

The V call is TRBV27, the J call TRBJ2-5, with D tentatively TRBD1 (6 bases). Between the trimmed V and J ends, which lost 1 base and 10 bases, there was a span of 16 bases. Germline values: CDR1 MNHEY, CDR2 SMNVEV (reference sequence). This CDR3 is built from 14 residues. In DNA, the CDR3 is TGTGCCAGCAGTTTATGGGCGAGCCCAGGGGACCAGTACTTC. Its protein product is CASSLWASPGDQYF.